The 27 T cell receptor beta chains below were found in one sample sequenced in a study of regulatory T cells in long-lasting Graves disease. Arm-PCR of CDR3 regions and iRepertoire HTBI primers were used to build TCR beta libraries. A single record per CDR3 protein comes from TCRdb applying MiXCR to the multiplex PCR reads. The repertoire holds 360,000 or so distinct CDR3 sequences, with less than 30% as singletons. Time point here: persistent/refractory GD, antithyroid drugs over 5 years with positive TRAb. The TCR library was made from RNA extracted from PBMCs. The material was peripheral blood mononuclear cells (PBMCs), obtained when the disease was refractory, from a patient treated with antithyroid drugs. The receptors originated from a woman in her 40s with Graves disease.

This clonotype was counted many times. This chain connects TRBV15 to TRBJ2-7; D is possibly TRBD1 or TRBD2 (5 bases each). Trimming left V 3 bases short and J 6 bases short, with 21 bases between. The CDR3 totals 16 residues. CDR1 is LNHNV and CDR2 is YYDKDF in the germline V gene (reference sequence). The CDR3 here is CATSRGGPNKGREQYF. For the CDR3, the DNA is TGTGCCACCAGCAGGGGCGGGCCGAATAAGGGGCGCGAGCAGTACTTC.

This clonotype has at least ten counts. The chain uses TRBV7-8 and TRBJ2-2; possibly TRBD1 for D (6 bases). The V and J ends lost 5 bases and 4 bases respectively, with 17 bases between them. From germline, CDR1 is SGHVS and CDR2 FQNEAQ. The CDR3 extends over 16 amino acids. This CDR3 is CASSPKVRGGTGELFF. CDR3 DNA sequence: TGTGCCAGCAGCCCGAAAGTCAGGGGCGGCACCGGGGAGCTGTTTTTT.

This chain joins TRBV29-1 and TRBJ1-2; D unclear. Trimming stripped 6 bases from V and 6 bases from J, with 14 bases between. The CDR3 covers 12 residues. Germline CDR1 reads SQVTM; CDR2 reads ANQGSEA. The CDR3 spells CSVPGPTDGYTF. In nucleotides, the CDR3 is TGCAGCGTCCCCGGGCCCACCGATGGCTACACCTTC.

V usage is TRBV4-1 and J usage is TRBJ2-7; D not certain. The CDR3 runs 15 residues. Trimming stripped 1 base from V and 2 bases from J, with 12 bases between. Germline V CDR1 and CDR2: MGHRA, YSYEKL. The CDR3 DNA reads as TGCGCCAGCAGCCAAGGAACCCCAGATCCCTACGAGCAGTACTTC. This gives the protein CASSQGTPDPYEQYF.

This clonotype came up a few times. The chain joins TRBV5-1 to TRBJ1-4, with TRBD1 matching 9 bases. CDR1 is SGHRS, CDR2 YFSETQ, per germline. The length of the CDR3 is 15 residues. Trimming took 0 bases from V and 8 from J; bases not matched to a gene: 5. The CDR3 region is CASSLEGQGWEKLFF. In DNA form, the CDR3 reads TGCGCCAGCAGCTTGGAGGGACAGGGATGGGAAAAACTGTTTTTT.

The sample holds many counts of this clonotype. The chain links TRBV28 to TRBJ1-6; TRBD1 aligns across 9 bases. The germline V gene has CDR1 MDHEN and CDR2 SYDVKM. V lost 2 bases, J lost 8 bases, and 10 bases stayed unmatched. The CDR3 contains 17 residues. CDR3 sequence (DNA): TGTGCCAGCAGTTTAGGGTTTTCGGACAGGGGCGATTCACCCCTCCACTTT. Translated: CASSLGFSDRGDSPLHF. The complete variable domain, with remaining parts taken from reference TRBV28 and TRBJ1-6, reads DVKVTQSSRYLVKRTGEKVFLECVQDMDHENMFWYRQDPGLGLRLIYFSYDVKMKEKGDIPEGYSVSREKKERFSLILESASTNQTSMYLCASSLGFSDRGDSPLHFGNGTRLTVT.

This clonotype has ten or more counts. The chain uses TRBV28 and TRBJ1-5; weak D call: TRBD1 (5 bases). The length of the CDR3 is 15 residues. CDR1 is MDHEN and CDR2 is SYDVKM in the germline V gene. Trimming took 3 bases from V and 4 from J, leaving 13 bases between them. The CDR3 DNA reads TGTGCCAGCAGTTTTTGGGGGTGGGAGAATCAGCCCCAGCATTTT. It specifies CASSFWGWENQPQHF.

The genes are TRBV18 and TRBJ1-1; tentatively, D is TRBD1 (5 bases). The CDR3 has 13 residues. The germline V and J ends were trimmed by 6 bases and 6 bases, with 14 bases remaining between them. Germline V lookup: CDR1 KGHSH, CDR2 LQKENI. The DNA for the CDR3 is TGTGCCAGCTCGCGGGGCAGGGCCGCTGAAGCTTTCTTT. Translated: CASSRGRAAEAFF.

On this clonotype: A single base separates this from a much larger clone, so it may be a read error. The chain combines TRBV2 with TRBJ2-2; D gene ambiguous. V lost 4 bases to trimming and J lost 5 bases, with 11 bases between them. The CDR3 totals 14 residues. Germline CDR1 and CDR2: SNHLY and FYNNEI. CDR3 sequence: CASSGVVGTGELFF. The DNA for the CDR3 is TGTGCCAGCAGTGGAGTGGTCGGTACCGGGGAGCTGTTTTTT.

The chain recombines TRBV19 with TRBJ2-5; D ambiguous. The CDR3 runs to 14 residues. Between the trimmed V and J ends, which lost 2 bases and 7 bases, there was a span of 14 bases. From germline, CDR1 is LNHDA and CDR2 SQIVND (reference sequence). CDR3 nucleotides: TGTGCCAGTAGTATACAAGAAACGCCGGGGACCCAGTACTTC. Its protein is CASSIQETPGTQYF.

CDR3 nucleotide sequence: TGTGCCAGTAGCACAGGACAGGGGGCTTACACCGGGGAGCTGTTTTTT. Encoded protein: CASSTGQGAYTGELFF. The chain employs TRBV19 and TRBJ2-2, with TRBD1 matching 11 bases. Trimming at V came to 6 bases and at J to 3 bases, leaving 6 bases not matched to a gene. CDR1 is LNHDA and CDR2 is SQIVND in the germline V gene (reference sequence). This CDR3 is built from 16 residues.

This clonotype was found a few times. This chain links TRBV7-2 with TRBJ1-1; 10 bases agree with TRBD1. V was pared by 1 base and J by 4 bases, with 6 bases of the junction left unmatched. In germline, CDR1 is SGHTA, CDR2 FQGNSA. This CDR3 has 16 amino acids. DNA for the CDR3: TGTGCCAGCAGCTTAGTGGGGACAGGGGCAGGCACTGAAGCTTTCTTT. Residues: CASSLVGTGAGTEAFF.

This chain joins TRBV2 and TRBJ1-2, with D possibly being TRBD1 (6 bases). Germline lookup yields CDR1 SNHLY and CDR2 FYNNEI. The CDR3 has 16 amino acids. V lost 8 bases, J lost 4 bases, and 23 bases lay in between. CDR3: CASGETGLSWGYGYTF. The CDR3 DNA follows: TGTGCCAGCGGGGAGACAGGATTATCCTGGGGCTATGGCTACACCTTC.

The chain employs TRBV7-4 and TRBJ1-5; tentatively, D is TRBD1 (6 bases). The V and J ends lost 5 bases and 4 bases respectively, with 12 bases between them. The CDR3 covers 14 residues. In germline, CDR1 is SGHVT, CDR2 SQSDAQ. Here the CDR3 reads CASSPQGWNQPQHF. DNA for the CDR3: TGTGCCAGCAGCCCACAGGGTTGGAATCAGCCCCAGCATTTT.

The chain uses TRBV20-1 and TRBJ2-5, with D possibly TRBD2 on 5 matching bases. Germline lookup yields CDR1 DFQATT and CDR2 SNEGSKA (reference sequence). The CDR3 sequence is 13 residues long. V lost 6 bases and J lost 4, with 15 bases in between. In DNA, the CDR3 is TGCAGTGCGTTAACCCTAGCAGGAGAGACCCAGTACTTC. This codes for CSALTLAGETQYF.

This clonotype was recorded many times. The CDR3 DNA follows: TGTGCCAGCAGTTTCTTTCCCATGAACACTGAAGCTTTCTTT. It encodes CASSFFPMNTEAFF. J is TRBJ1-1 and V is TRBV28, with D uncertain. V lost 3 bases and J lost 0, with 8 bases in between. This CDR3 region has 14 residues. The V gene's germline CDR1 is MDHEN and CDR2 SYDVKM. Full variable domain (missing parts from reference TRBV28 and TRBJ1-1): DVKVTQSSRYLVKRTGEKVFLECVQDMDHENMFWYRQDPGLGLRLIYFSYDVKMKEKGDIPEGYSVSREKKERFSLILESASTNQTSMYLCASSFFPMNTEAFFGQGTRLTVV.

The chain couples TRBV6-5 to TRBJ2-5; a weak D match, TRBD1 (5 bases). Between the trimmed V and J ends, which lost 0 bases and 3 bases, there was a span of 8 bases. The CDR3 length is 14 residues. CDR1 is MNHEY, CDR2 SVGAGI, per germline. CDR3 sequence reads: CASSYSDSKETQYF. As DNA, the CDR3 is TGTGCCAGCAGTTACTCAGACAGCAAAGAGACCCAGTACTTC.

This clonotype was recorded once. V gene TRBV7-8 combines with J gene TRBJ1-5, with unresolved D. The CDR3 is made up of 15 amino acids. The V end was cut by 3 bases, the J end by 5 bases, with 14 bases between. The germline V gene has CDR1 SGHVS and CDR2 FQNEAQ. The chain's CDR3 is CASSLITGSYQPQHF. CDR3 sequence (DNA): TGTGCCAGCAGCTTGATCACCGGGTCTTATCAGCCCCAGCATTTT.

This clonotype was counted ten times or more. This sequence joins TRBV28 and TRBJ2-7; possibly TRBD2 for D (6 bases). The CDR3 spans 12 residues. Germline V gene lookup returns CDR1 MDHEN and CDR2 SYDVKM. Trimming left V 6 bases short and J 1 base short, with 7 bases between. The CDR3 sequence: CASRGGSYEQYF. The DNA for the CDR3 is TGTGCCAGCAGGGGGGGTTCCTACGAGCAGTACTTC.

In its sample, this clonotype was seen a few times. One junction end disagrees with the germline gene, perhaps due to a read error. The V call is TRBV20-1, the J call TRBJ2-7; 8 bases agree with TRBD1. Germline V gives CDR1 DFQATT, CDR2 SNEGSKA (reference sequence). CDR3 size: 13 residues. The CDR3 spells CSPSNRGTREQYF. The DNA for the CDR3 is TGCAGTCCTAGCAACAGGGGGACGAGGGAGCAGTACTTC.

This clonotype was detected ten times or more. The J gene is TRBJ2-2, the V gene TRBV12-3 or TRBV12-4; the D is unclear. CDR3 length: 14 residues. The V and J ends lost 6 bases and 4 bases respectively, with 12 bases between them. The CDR3 sequence is CASSLGPSTGELFF. The CDR3 nucleotides are TGTGCCAGCAGCCTAGGGCCCAGCACCGGGGAGCTGTTTTTT.

In this sample, this clonotype turned up a few times. This rearrangement joins TRBV5-5 to TRBJ2-5; no clear D gene. Trimming took 0 bases from V and 5 from J, leaving 8 bases between them. The CDR3 length is 13 residues. Germline assignment: CDR1 SGHKS and CDR2 YYEKEE (reference sequence). CDR3 sequence reads: CASSLAIRETQYF. CDR3 DNA: TGTGCCAGCAGCTTGGCCATAAGGGAGACCCAGTACTTC. Together with reference TRBV5-5 and TRBJ2-5, the CDR3 gives the full variable domain: DAGVTQSPTHLIKTRGQQVTLRCSPISGHKSVSWYQQVLGQGPQFIFQYYEKEERGRGNFPDRFSARQFPNYSSELNVNALLLGDSALYLCASSLAIRETQYFGPGTRLLVL.

A few counts support this clonotype. CDR3 bases: TGTGCCTGCTACGAGCAGTACTTC. Protein product: CACYEQYF. The chain uses TRBV28 and TRBJ2-7; D unclear. The CDR3 length is 8 residues. Germline V gives CDR1 MDHEN, CDR2 SYDVKM. Trimming removed 11 bases at V and 3 bases at J, with 2 bases between.

The chain has TRBV20-1 and TRBJ2-3; TRBD2 is a possible D gene (5 bases). This CDR3 is 15 amino acids long. V dropped 3 bases and J dropped 0 bases, with 13 bases sitting between them. Germline V gene lookup returns CDR1 DFQATT and CDR2 SNEGSKA (reference sequence). The CDR3 here is CSASNTGGSTDTQYF. The CDR3 nucleotides are TGCAGTGCTAGCAATACCGGCGGGAGCACAGATACGCAGTATTTT.

This clonotype occurred many times. V usage is TRBV29-1 and J usage is TRBJ2-7, with 12 nucleotides matching TRBD2. The germline gives CDR1 SQVTM, CDR2 ANQGSEA. The CDR3 sequence is 14 residues long. V was clipped by 1 base and J by 7 bases; unmatched bases: 5. CDR3 nucleotides: TGCAGCGTTGAAGGGATCGGACTAGCGGGGGAGCAGTACTTC. This codes for CSVEGIGLAGEQYF.

This clonotype turned up a few times. CDR3 DNA: TGTGCCAGCAGCCAGAAGGGCCACCTTGGCGAGCAGTACTTC. Translating gives CASSQKGHLGEQYF. V usage is TRBV3-1 and J usage is TRBJ2-7, with D unresolved. This CDR3 spans 14 amino acids. Looked up from germline, CDR1 is LGHDT and CDR2 is YNNKEL (reference sequence). With 3 bases removed from V and 6 bases from J, the gap between germline ends came to 15 bases.

This chain uses TRBV2 with TRBJ2-3, with D unresolved. Germline V gene data show CDR1 as SNHLY and CDR2 as FYNNEI. Between the trimmed V and J ends, which lost 6 bases and 4 bases, there was a span of 11 bases. The CDR3 contains 13 residues. The CDR3 DNA follows: TGTGCCAGCAGCCAAGCACGGGCAGATACGCAGTATTTT. Its protein is CASSQARADTQYF. The whole variable domain, remainder taken from reference TRBV2 and TRBJ2-3, is EPEVTQTPSHQVTQMGQEVILRCVPISNHLYFYWYRQILGQKVEFLVSFYNNEISEKSEIFDDQFSVERPDGSNFTLKIRSTKLEDSAMYFCASSQARADTQYFGPGTRLTVL.